This T cell receptor (beta chain) was captured in a study of CD8 T cell repertoires and HIV-1 epitope variants. Looking at the study overall: Controls included no peptide, Ebola AY9 epitope, and a CMV, EBV, flu pool.

Study-level results: Nef KF9 drew roughly five clonotypes and HW9 one, without TAALDMSHF responses.

Sequencing was performed with immunoSEQ multiplex PCR; in TCRdb, only in-frame clones are kept and a portion is missing. Seen here are 4,000 to 6,000 clones, about three fifths observed once, and the top ten hold 43%. CDR3 length: 15 residues. From germline, CDR1 is GTSNPN and CDR2 SVGIG (reference sequence). Trimming pared 0 bases from V and 0 bases from J, leaving 9 bases between. This clone is a singleton in its sample. Its antigen is unknown. The origin of this receptor is a male donor with HIV. The chain links TRBV30 to TRBJ1-3; no definite D call. The sample comprised cultured CD8+ T cells derived from PBMCs. CDR3 residues: CAWSVDSSSGNTIYF. CDR3 nucleotide sequence: TGTGCCTGGAGTGTAGACTCCAGCTCTGGAAACACCATATATTTT.